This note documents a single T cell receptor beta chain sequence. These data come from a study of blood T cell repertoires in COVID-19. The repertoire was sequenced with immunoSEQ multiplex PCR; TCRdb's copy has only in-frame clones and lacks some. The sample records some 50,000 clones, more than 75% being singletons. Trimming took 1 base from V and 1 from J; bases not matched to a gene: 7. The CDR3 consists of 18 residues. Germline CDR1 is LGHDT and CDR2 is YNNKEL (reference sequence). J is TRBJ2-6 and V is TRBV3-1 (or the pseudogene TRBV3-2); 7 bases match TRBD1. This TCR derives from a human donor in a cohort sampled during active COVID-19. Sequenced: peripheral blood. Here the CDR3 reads CASSQAGGVGSGANVLTF. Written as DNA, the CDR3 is TGTGCCAGCAGCCAAGCAGGGGGAGTCGGATCTGGGGCCAACGTCCTGACTTTC.